This TCR beta chain derives from a study of T cells in Graves' hyperthyroidism and ophthalmopathy. Study outcomes and limitations: Most thyroid clonotypes that were expanded above 0.001 also turned up in blood. The model foresaw ophthalmopathy a median around 6 months prior to onset.

Absent ophthalmopathy progression within 18 months defined stable Graves' hyperthyroidism. PBMCs were derived from more than 8 ml fresh peripheral blood. This CDR3 is built from 16 residues. V lost 1 base to trimming and J lost 4 bases, with 14 bases between them. CDR1 and CDR2 (germline): MDHEN, SYDVKM. This clonotype was detected only a few times. Its target is unknown. Amplification of TCR beta CDR3 regions used RNA as the template. A first-round RT-PCR of the TCR CDR3 used the HTBI primer set. From the multiplex PCR reads, TCRdb called clonotypes with MiXCR, one entry per CDR3 protein. The data show approximately 480,000 distinct CDR3 sequences, less than 25% seen once.

V usage is TRBV28 and J usage is TRBJ1-5; TRBD1 might be the D (5 bases). The specimen was blood. This receptor was identified in a man in his late teens or twenties with Graves' hyperthyroidism. This CDR3 reads CASSLFHGGGNQPQHF. The CDR3 region has the DNA TGTGCCAGCAGTTTATTCCACGGGGGAGGAAATCAGCCCCAGCATTTT.